This TCR beta chain derives from a study of CD8+ T cells in alopecia areata. The CDR3 is made up of 13 amino acids. V lost 8 bases, J lost 1 base, and 11 bases lay in between. Germline values: CDR1 ENHRY, CDR2 SYGVKD. Treatment noted: oral pan-JAK inhibitor, 5-10 mg twice daily. cDNA prepared by RNA extraction and subsequent reverse transcription served as the template for sequencing. Repertoires were generated with immunoSEQ multiplex PCR, while TCRdb's copy carries only in-frame clones and drops some. The sample lists 170,000 or so clones; roughly 65% were seen once. The V and J genes are TRBV10-3 and TRBJ2-5; perhaps TRBD1 as D (6 bases). The sequence came from a human donor with alopecia areata. The sequencing here drew on CD4+ T cells sorted from blood, taken at week 4, from a patient treated with tofacitinib. The CDR3: CAIGRQVQETQYF. The CDR3 DNA reads TGTGCCATCGGAAGACAGGTCCAAGAGACCCAGTACTTC.